This T cell receptor beta chain was identified in a study of blood T cell repertoires in COVID-19 (dated by TCRdb to 2020 to 2021). For the wider study: Collaborator samples came from the United States, Italy and Spain and covered acute and convalescent phases of COVID-19. The prospective study material was composed of cDNA or gDNA derived from T cells, B-cell-depleted T cells, or PBMCs. Subjects who had been exposed to COVID-19, were actively infected with it, or had recovered from it provided the deeply sampled blood TCRbeta repertoires that made up the dataset. The repertoires were released in a freely available public database meant as a resource for research on the immune response to SARS-CoV-2. The samples were drawn from two sources: the first 160 participants of the ongoing ImmuneRACE study, and 950 to 1,500 subjects contributed by 6 global collaborators. The sample metadata nearly always contained a de-identified subject ID, COVID-19 status, age in years and sex. Where available, HLA class I and class II types were taken from metadata supplied by the sample provider and were not determined by assay-based typing. The research as a whole found: The quantity of clinical and demographic metadata differed by source and by participant and was supplied without curation.

In the prospective study, participants were roughly 18 to 100 years old, resided in 24 geographic areas of the United States, and were enrolled through a virtual design. Cohort assignment in the prospective study relied on participant-reported clinical history from a screening survey and a study questionnaire. For ImmuneRACE Cohort 3, a participant was defined as recovered based on two consecutive negative NP/OP PCR tests, clearance by a healthcare professional, or resolution of symptoms. Each participant in the prospective study had whole blood, serum and a nasopharyngeal or oropharyngeal swab collected by mobile phlebotomists. Over a 2-month period, participants in the prospective study had the option of providing additional blood draws and questionnaires. Before DNA extraction, prospective study blood samples were shipped either frozen or at room temperature. Its CDR3 holds 17 amino acids, cysteine through phenylalanine. Of the read, only the CDR3 DNA is kept; its 51 bases are in frame from base 1. Trimming leaves V shorter by 2 bases and J shorter by 3 bases, with the junction holding 9 bases beyond the gene matches. Looking up the germline V gene yields CDR1 LGHNA and CDR2 YSLEER.

TCRbeta CDR3 regions were amplified from genomic DNA by means of the immunoSEQ Assay, a bias-controlled multiplex PCR. On the study's bioinformatics: The number of nucleated cells in each sample was estimated from the amplification of reference gene primers within the assay. To quantify the absolute abundance of each unique TCRbeta CDR3 rearrangement, sequence reads were collapsed and filtered. Productive Simpson clonality was computed per sample as the square root of Simpson's diversity index over productive rearrangements. TCRdb re-hosts the immuneACCESS table, in-frame sequences only. Its copies lack some clones; in the studies checked, an unresolved V gene accounts for under half of them, and the cause for the rest is not known. V, J and clone size are taken as reported in that table, and D and trimming were inferred from the DNA itself. For this sample there are 290,000 or so clones; roughly nine tenths appear just once. The ten largest clones represent under 3% of the sample.

A single count supports this clone. What antigen it recognizes has not been identified. Per-base quality was not reported, and no clone a single base away is much larger than it. This sequence originates from a woman aged 18 to 35 who had recovered from COVID-19. Input material: PBMCs or T cells enriched from blood (not recorded which). Recombination linked TRBV4-3 to TRBJ2-3, and 9 junctional nucleotides match TRBD1. The CDR3: CASSQNRGRLATDTQYF. The DNA reads TGCGCCAGCAGCCAAAACAGGGGGCGCCTGGCGACAGATACGCAGTATTTT.